The 15 T cell receptor beta chains given below trace back to one sample, sequenced in a study of blood T cell repertoires in COVID-19. Sequencing was performed with immunoSEQ multiplex PCR; in TCRdb, only in-frame clones are kept and a portion is missing. The table has almost 200,000 clones, 85% to 90% seen once. The specimen was peripheral blood. All receptors come from a woman in her 70s with acute or convalescent COVID-19.

The chain has TRBV10-3 and TRBJ2-3; 13 bases are shared with TRBD2. The germline CDR1 and CDR2 sequences are ENHRY and SYGVKD. This CDR3 has 19 residues. The trim removed 10 bases at V and 0 bases at J, leaving 16 bases unmatched. Here the CDR3 reads CATTGSRTSGSQSTDTQYF. Here the CDR3 DNA reads TGTGCCACGACGGGGAGCAGGACTAGCGGGAGCCAGAGCACAGATACGCAGTATTTT.

The genes are TRBV3-1 (or the pseudogene TRBV3-2) and TRBJ1-6; unclear D gene. Trimming left V 1 base short and J 10 bases short, with 14 bases between. Germline V gene data show CDR1 as LGHDT and CDR2 as YNNKEL (reference sequence). CDR3 length: 15 residues. The CDR3 region has the DNA TGTGCCAGCAGCCAAGGCTCGGGGTTCAAATCACCCCTCCACTTT. Its protein product is CASSQGSGFKSPLHF.

This clone was counted a single time. In nucleotides, the CDR3 is TGTGCCAGCAGCGTAGGAGCTAGCGGGGGGTACAATGAGCAGTTCTTC. Amino acid sequence: CASSVGASGGYNEQFF. This chain connects TRBV9 to TRBJ2-1; 11 bases fit TRBD2. CDR1 and CDR2 from the germline V gene are SGDLS and YYNGEE. Trimming took 0 bases from V and 4 from J; bases not matched to a gene: 3. The CDR3 has 16 residues.

This clone showed up just once. The chain employs TRBV18 and TRBJ2-5; the D is unclear. Trimming stripped 6 bases from V and 2 bases from J, with 13 bases between. The CDR3 has 14 residues. The V gene's germline CDR1 is KGHSH and CDR2 LQKENI. CDR3 in amino acids: CASSPLQSQETQYF. The CDR3, as DNA: TGTGCCAGCTCCCCGCTCCAGTCGCAAGAGACCCAGTACTTC.

The chain uses TRBV5-1 and TRBJ2-2; the match to TRBD1 covers 11 bases. Germline V lookup: CDR1 SGHRS, CDR2 YFSETQ. The V and J ends lost 3 bases and 6 bases, in that order; junction bases with no gene match: 1. The CDR3 extends over 14 amino acids. In DNA, the CDR3 is TGCGCCAGCAGCTCGGGACAGGGGGCCGGGGAGCTGTTTTTT. Its protein is CASSSGQGAGELFF.

V is TRBV5-1 and J is TRBJ1-2; 8 bases are shared with TRBD1. After removal of 2 bases from V and 8 bases from J, the junction contained 8 bases not matched to a gene. The CDR3 length is 14 residues. Germline-derived CDR1 and CDR2 are SGHRS and YFSETQ. CDR3 in DNA: TGCGCCAGCAGCTTCGGGACAGGATTCGGAGGCTACACCTTC. This sequence encodes CASSFGTGFGGYTF. The variable domain in full, completed from reference TRBV5-1 and TRBJ1-2, reads KAGVTQTPRYLIKTRGQQVTLSCSPISGHRSVSWYQQTPGQGLQFLFEYFSETQRNKGNFPGRFSGRQFSNSRSEMNVSTLELGDSALYLCASSFGTGFGGYTFGSGTRLTVV.

This chain joins TRBV6-2 or TRBV6-3 and TRBJ2-7, with D possibly matching TRBD1 (6 bases). CDR1 and CDR2 from the germline V gene are MNHEY and SVGEGT. The CDR3 has 15 residues. The ends were cut back, 2 bases at V and 5 bases at J, with 16 bases in the middle. The CDR3 sequence is CASSYTGHPLNEQYF. In DNA, the CDR3 is TGTGCCAGCAGTTACACGGGACATCCCCTGAACGAGCAGTACTTC.

The rearrangement links TRBV6-6 to TRBJ1-1, with TRBD1 as a possible D gene (5 bases). Trimming removed 0 bases at V and 4 bases at J, with 9 bases between. The CDR3 is made up of 14 amino acids. Germline V CDR1 and CDR2: MNHNY, SVGAGI (reference sequence). The CDR3 sequence is CASSYSRQGTEAFF. The CDR3 DNA reads as TGTGCCAGCAGTTACTCTAGGCAGGGCACTGAAGCTTTCTTT.

The rearrangement links TRBV9 to TRBJ1-6; D is uncertain. V lost 4 bases and J lost 14, with 19 bases in between. The germline gives CDR1 SGDLS, CDR2 YYNGEE. The CDR3 has 14 residues. CDR3 nucleotide sequence: TGTGCCAGCAGCTCGACCGGGGTGGTCTCAGCCCTCCACTTT. Protein sequence: CASSSTGVVSALHF.

This chain joins TRBV5-1 and TRBJ1-4, with TRBD1 identical over 7 bases. Trimming removed 0 bases from V and 8 bases from J; junction bases left unmatched: 4. This CDR3 has 14 amino acids. Germline V CDR1 and CDR2: SGHRS, YFSETQ. CDR3 residues: CASSLEGGLEKLFF. The CDR3 nucleotides are TGCGCCAGCAGCTTGGAAGGGGGCCTCGAAAAACTGTTTTTT.

V usage is TRBV15 and J usage is TRBJ2-6; 7 nucleotides agree with TRBD2. The V segment lost 5 bases and the J segment 2 bases; nucleotides outside the gene matches: 0. The CDR3 extends over 14 amino acids. Looked up from germline, CDR1 is LNHNV and CDR2 is YYDKDF (reference sequence). This CDR3 reads CATSRGAGANVLTF. CDR3 DNA: TGTGCCACCAGCCGGGGGGCTGGGGCCAACGTCCTGACTTTC.

This chain links TRBV10-3 with TRBJ1-1, with D uncertain. V lost 2 bases and J 5 bases, leaving 12 bases between the germline ends. Per germline, CDR1 ENHRY and CDR2 SYGVKD. The CDR3 runs to 14 residues. In DNA form, the CDR3 reads TGTGCCATCAGTGAGAGGACGGGAGAGACTGAAGCTTTCTTT. Translation gives CAISERTGETEAFF.

This clone was seen once. This chain uses TRBV24-1 with TRBJ2-2; 14 bases are shared with TRBD2. The J segment lost 3 bases and the V segment lost 4 bases, leaving 9 bases of the junction unmatched. The CDR3 sequence is 19 residues long. Germline-derived CDR1 and CDR2 are KGHDR and SFDVKD. The CDR3 coding sequence is TGTGCCACCAGTGACCCGCGACTAGCGGGAGGGTTGGACACCGGGGAGCTGTTTTTT. The encoded protein is CATSDPRLAGGLDTGELFF.

The rearrangement links TRBV27 to TRBJ2-1, with TRBD1 matching over 9 bases. This CDR3 is 16 amino acids long. Trimming took 4 bases from V and 2 from J; bases not matched to a gene: 6. CDR1 is MNHEY, CDR2 SMNVEV, per germline (reference sequence). CDR3 bases: TGTGCCAGCAGTTCTCCACAGGGGGCGGCCTACAATGAGCAGTTCTTC. Its protein product is CASSSPQGAAYNEQFF.

The V call is TRBV4-1, the J call TRBJ2-2; 10 bases fit TRBD2. J lost 7 bases, V lost 1 base, and 9 bases had no gene match. The CDR3 has 17 amino acids. Germline V gene data show CDR1 as MGHRA and CDR2 as YSYEKL. The DNA for the CDR3 is TGCGCCAGCAGCCAAGGCCATAGCGGGGGGTCGGGCGGGGAGCTGTTTTTT. Its protein product is CASSQGHSGGSGGELFF.